This TCR beta chain was captured in a study of shared clonotypes between healthy human individuals. CDR1 is MNHEY and CDR2 is SMNVEV in the germline V gene (reference sequence). The V end was cut by 5 bases, the J end by 0 bases, with 8 bases between. The CDR3 sequence is 14 residues long. Some clones are missing from TCRdb's copy, which holds only in-frame ones; the method was immunoSEQ multiplex PCR. The table records some 470,000 clones, about 82% of them present only once. The chain uses TRBV27 and TRBJ2-1, with unresolved D. The source material was PBMCs. This receptor was obtained from a woman in her thirties or forties in good health. Some clones in this sample may be carry-over from other donors' samples. The CDR3 sequence is CASSTPGSYNEQFF. Written as DNA, the CDR3 is TGTGCCAGCAGTACCCCAGGCTCCTACAATGAGCAGTTCTTC.